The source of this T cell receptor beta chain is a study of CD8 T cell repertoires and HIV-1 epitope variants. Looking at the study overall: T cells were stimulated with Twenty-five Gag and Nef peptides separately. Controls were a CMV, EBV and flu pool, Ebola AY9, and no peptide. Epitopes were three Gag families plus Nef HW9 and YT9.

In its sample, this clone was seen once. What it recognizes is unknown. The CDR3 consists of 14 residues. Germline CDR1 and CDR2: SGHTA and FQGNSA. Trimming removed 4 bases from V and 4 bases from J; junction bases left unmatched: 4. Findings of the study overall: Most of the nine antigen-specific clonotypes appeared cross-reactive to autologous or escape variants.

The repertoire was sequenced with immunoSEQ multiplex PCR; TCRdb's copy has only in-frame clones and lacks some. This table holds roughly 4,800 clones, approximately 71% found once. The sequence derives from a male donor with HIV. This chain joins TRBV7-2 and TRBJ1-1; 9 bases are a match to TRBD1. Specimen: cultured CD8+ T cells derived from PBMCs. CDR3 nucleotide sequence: TGTGCCAGCAGCTATACAGGGGGCGGCACTGAAGCTTTCTTT. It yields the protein CASSYTGGGTEAFF.